Below, one T cell receptor beta chain is given with its context. What it binds is not known. The CDR3 is 19 amino acids. V dropped 5 bases and J dropped 2; count of bases not matched to a gene: 15. Germline CDR1 is MNHNS and CDR2 is SASEGT. The CDR3 regions of TCR beta were amplified from RNA transcripts. The HTBI primer set drove a first-round RT-PCR of the TCR CDR3. TCRdb re-derived calls from the multiplex PCR reads in MiXCR, one entry per CDR3 protein. The data contain about half a million distinct CDR3 sequences, around 24% of them singletons. This record belongs to a study of T cells in Graves' hyperthyroidism and ophthalmopathy. Notes on the study in general: The model anticipated ophthalmopathy a median 6.5 months pre-onset.

This receptor was obtained from a woman in her thirties with Graves' ophthalmopathy. Sequenced sample: blood. The rearrangement uses TRBV6-1 and TRBJ1-5; 10 bases are a match to TRBD1. This CDR3 is CASSQGGQGIRMGNQPQHF. The CDR3 nucleotides are TGTGCCAGCAGTCAAGGGGGACAGGGGATTAGAATGGGCAATCAGCCCCAGCATTTT.